This TCR beta chain appears in the sequencing data of a study of blood T cell repertoires in COVID-19. Study overall: Sources were T cells, B-cell-depleted T cells, or PBMCs; the material itself was cDNA or gDNA.

Here immunoSEQ multiplex PCR was the method, and the copy in TCRdb shows in-frame clones only, minus some. The sample consists of about 340,000 clones, 75% to 90% of them appearing once. Patients from Seattle were sampled longitudinally, starting during active infection. The V end lost 3 bases, the J end lost 9 bases, and 15 bases lay between the germline ends. The V gene's germline CDR1 is KGHSH and CDR2 LQKENI. This CDR3 is built from 14 residues. Sequencing input: peripheral blood. The source of this sequence is a woman aged 45-65 years with COVID-19, enrolled during active disease. The chain combines TRBV18 with TRBJ2-1, with a possible D match to TRBD2 (6 bases). The CDR3 region has the DNA TGTGCCAGCTCACCGTTGGTGGGAGGTAGTGAGCAGTTCTTC. Residues: CASSPLVGGSEQFF.